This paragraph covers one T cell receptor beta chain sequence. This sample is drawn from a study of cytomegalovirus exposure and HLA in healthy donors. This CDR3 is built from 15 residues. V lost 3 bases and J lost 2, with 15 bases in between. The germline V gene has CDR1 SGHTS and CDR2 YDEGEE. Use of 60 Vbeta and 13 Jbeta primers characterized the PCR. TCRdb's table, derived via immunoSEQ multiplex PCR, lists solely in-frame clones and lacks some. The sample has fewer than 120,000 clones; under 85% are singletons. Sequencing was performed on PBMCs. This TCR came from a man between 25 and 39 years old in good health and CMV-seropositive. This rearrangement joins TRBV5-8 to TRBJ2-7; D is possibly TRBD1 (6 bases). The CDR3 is CASSSGTSSTYEQYF. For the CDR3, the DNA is TGTGCCAGCAGCTCGGGGACATCTAGCACCTACGAGCAGTACTTC.